These 20 T cell receptor beta chains share one sample of origin, sequenced in a study of early T cells in non-severe SARS-CoV-2 infection. From the 5' RACE reads, TCRdb called clonotypes with MiXCR, one entry per CDR3 protein. Of roughly 51,000 distinct CDR3 sequences listed, 6% to 8% were seen once; the top ten hold around 6.1%. The specimen sequenced was whole blood. The receptors originated from an adult who was a healthcare worker with PCR-confirmed SARS-CoV-2 infection or an uninfected control (not recorded which).

This clonotype was picked up many times. The genes are TRBV5-1 and TRBJ1-3; D is unclear. V gave up 0 bases and J gave up 0 bases, with 7 bases separating them. The CDR3 sequence is 15 residues long. Germline V gives CDR1 SGHRS, CDR2 YFSETQ. CDR3 residues: CASSLDRSSGNTIYF. As DNA, the CDR3 is TGCGCCAGCAGCTTGGATCGGAGCTCTGGAAACACCATATATTTT.

The chain joins TRBV24-1 to TRBJ2-5; TRBD2 is a possible D gene (6 bases). The V end lost 3 bases, the J end lost 2 bases, and 6 bases lay between the germline ends. This CDR3 region has 13 residues. CDR1 and CDR2 (germline): KGHDR, SFDVKD. The CDR3 sequence is CATSDGGQETQYF. Here the CDR3 DNA reads TGTGCCACCAGTGATGGGGGGCAAGAGACCCAGTACTTC.

This clonotype was seen repeatedly, ten times or more. The chain links TRBV6-5 to TRBJ1-1; tentatively, D is TRBD1 (5 bases). V was clipped by 7 bases and J by 1 base, with 10 bases between them. This CDR3 has 13 amino acids. Germline V gives CDR1 MNHEY, CDR2 SVGAGI. CDR3 amino acids: CASNNGGNTEAFF. The CDR3 DNA sequence: TGTGCCAGCAACAACGGGGGGAACACTGAAGCTTTCTTT.

The chain couples TRBV7-2 to TRBJ2-5; 11 bases match TRBD1. This CDR3 region has 16 residues. Germline CDR1 is SGHTA and CDR2 is FQGNSA. After removal of 3 bases from V and 2 bases from J, the junction contained 5 bases not matched to a gene. The CDR3 region has the DNA TGTGCCAGCAGCTTCACCCGGGACAGGGGGCAAGAGACCCAGTACTTC. Translation: CASSFTRDRGQETQYF.

This clonotype was recorded many times. The genes are TRBV30 and TRBJ2-2, with D perhaps matching TRBD1 (7 bases). The CDR3 totals 14 residues. Germline assignment: CDR1 GTSNPN and CDR2 SVGIG (reference sequence). Trimming took 3 bases from V and 7 from J, leaving 15 bases between them. CDR3 bases: TGTGCCTGGAGGACGGCAGGGGGGAACGGGGAGCTGTTTTTT. This codes for CAWRTAGGNGELFF. Full variable domain (rest looked up from reference TRBV30 and TRBJ2-2): SQTIHQWPATLVQPVGSPLSLECTVEGTSNPNLYWYRQAAGRGLQLLFYSVGIGQISSEVPQNLSASRPQDRQFILSSKKLLLSDSGFYLCAWRTAGGNGELFFGEGSRLTVL.

This clonotype occurred a few times. This chain uses TRBV28 with TRBJ1-5; D is perhaps TRBD1 (5 bases). CDR1 is MDHEN and CDR2 is SYDVKM in the germline V gene. This CDR3 has 15 residues. V shed 3 bases and J shed 6 bases, with 15 bases lying between them. The CDR3 DNA is TGTGCCAGCAGTTTTCAGGACTCGGGGGTTCAGCCCCAGCATTTT. This codes for CASSFQDSGVQPQHF. The complete variable domain, with remaining parts taken from reference TRBV28 and TRBJ1-5, reads DVKVTQSSRYLVKRTGEKVFLECVQDMDHENMFWYRQDPGLGLRLIYFSYDVKMKEKGDIPEGYSVSREKKERFSLILESASTNQTSMYLCASSFQDSGVQPQHFGDGTRLSIL.

The genes are TRBV6-2 or TRBV6-3 and TRBJ2-7; 10 positions match TRBD1. The CDR3 runs to 15 residues. In germline, CDR1 is MNHEY, CDR2 SVGEGT. The V segment lost 2 bases and the J segment 2 bases; nucleotides outside the gene matches: 3. The CDR3 reads CASSYETGGPYEQYF. CDR3 nucleotide sequence: TGTGCCAGCAGTTACGAGACAGGGGGCCCCTACGAGCAGTACTTC.

This clonotype has a count of ten or more. The rearrangement links TRBV27 to TRBJ1-4; D not certain. The germline V gene encodes CDR1 MNHEY and CDR2 SMNVEV (reference sequence). The CDR3 totals 14 residues. Deletions cut 5 bases from V and 0 bases from J, with 7 bases between. CDR3 coding DNA: TGTGCCAGCAGTCCCCGCACAACTAATGAAAAACTGTTTTTT. Its protein product is CASSPRTTNEKLFF.

This clonotype was seen at least ten times. The chain is built from TRBV4-3 and TRBJ1-2; 8 bases are a match to TRBD1. The CDR3 consists of 15 residues. The J segment lost 4 bases and the V segment lost 0 bases, leaving 4 bases of the junction unmatched. Germline V gives CDR1 LGHNA, CDR2 YSLEER. The CDR3 reads CASSQEAGTGYGYTF. For the CDR3, the DNA is TGCGCCAGCAGCCAAGAAGCCGGGACAGGCTATGGCTACACCTTC.

The J gene is TRBJ2-5, the V gene TRBV11-2; possible D gene TRBD1, 6 bases. Germline-derived CDR1 and CDR2 are SGHAT and FQNNGV. CDR3 length equals 13 residues. The V end was cut by 4 bases, the J end by 3 bases, with 9 bases between. The CDR3 loop is CASSSYREETQYF. For the CDR3, the DNA is TGTGCCAGCAGCTCGTACAGGGAAGAGACCCAGTACTTC.

This clonotype has more than one count but fewer than ten. This chain joins TRBV12-3 or TRBV12-4 and TRBJ2-3; the match to TRBD1 covers 7 bases. This CDR3 has 15 amino acids. Losses at the gene ends were 3 bases for V and 2 bases for J; bases not matched to a gene: 5. The DNA for the CDR3 is TGTGCCAGCAGTTTCGGGACAGCTTACACAGATACGCAGTATTTT. Translating it yields CASSFGTAYTDTQYF.

This clonotype was seen a handful of times. The chain is built from TRBV18 and TRBJ1-6; possible D gene TRBD1, 6 bases. CDR3 length equals 16 residues. Germline assignment: CDR1 KGHSH and CDR2 LQKENI. V lost 3 bases, J lost 8 bases, and 17 bases lay in between. CDR3 sequence: CASSPLTGKIDSPLHF. For the CDR3, the DNA is TGTGCCAGCTCACCGCTTACAGGGAAGATTGATTCACCCCTCCACTTT.

This clonotype was recorded at least ten times. The rearrangement uses TRBV5-1 and TRBJ1-1; TRBD1 matches 8 bases. Unmatched junction bases numbered 8, after V lost 3 bases and J lost 7 bases. Germline CDR1 is SGHRS and CDR2 is YFSETQ. The CDR3 spans 14 residues. Here the CDR3 reads CASSSEVGQDEAFF. The CDR3 DNA reads TGCGCCAGCAGCTCGGAGGTGGGACAGGATGAAGCTTTCTTT.

This clonotype was seen only a few times. The chain links TRBV9 to TRBJ1-6; D is uncertain. The CDR3 length is 16 residues. The germline gives CDR1 SGDLS, CDR2 YYNGEE. The V gene lost 0 bases and the J gene lost 0 bases, with 7 bases spanning the gap. The CDR3, as DNA: TGTGCCAGCAGCGTAGGAATGAGCTCCTATAATTCACCCCTCCACTTT. It encodes CASSVGMSSYNSPLHF.

This clonotype was counted only a few times. This sequence joins TRBV7-9 and TRBJ2-1, with D possibly TRBD1 on 5 matching bases. V was cut by 2 bases and J by 0 bases, with 8 bases left in between. CDR3 length equals 15 residues. Germline V lookup: CDR1 SEHNR, CDR2 FQNEAQ (reference sequence). CDR3 DNA: TGTGCCAGCAGCTTACAGGGAAGCTCCTACAATGAGCAGTTCTTC. Translating gives CASSLQGSSYNEQFF.

This clonotype has a count of ten or more. V gene TRBV7-2 combines with J gene TRBJ1-1; weak D call: TRBD1 (6 bases). The V gene's germline CDR1 is SGHTA and CDR2 FQGNSA. The CDR3 contains 16 residues. V was cut by 6 bases and J by 2 bases, with 19 bases left in between. This CDR3 reads CASRAQGRLGNTEAFF. DNA of the CDR3: TGTGCCAGCAGAGCTCAGGGGAGGCTTGGAAACACTGAAGCTTTCTTT.

This clonotype was seen at least ten times. The rearrangement joins TRBV27 to TRBJ2-3; D not certain. From germline, CDR1 is MNHEY and CDR2 SMNVEV (reference sequence). CDR3 length: 13 residues. Trimming took off 3 bases at V and 3 bases at J, with 7 bases between the two ends. The CDR3 is CASSFQITDTQYF. The CDR3 nucleotides read TGTGCCAGCAGTTTCCAAATAACAGATACGCAGTATTTT.

This clonotype has ten or more counts. The chain couples TRBV30 to TRBJ2-1; D gene unclear. The V end lost 1 base, the J end lost 4 bases, and 8 bases lay between the germline ends. The germline gives CDR1 GTSNPN, CDR2 SVGIG (reference sequence). This CDR3 has 13 amino acids. The CDR3 is CAWSAPEYNEQFF. Written as DNA, the CDR3 is TGTGCCTGGAGTGCGCCCGAATACAATGAGCAGTTCTTC.

In this sample, this clonotype turned up a few times. This chain uses TRBV3-1 with TRBJ1-1; TRBD1 agrees at 7 bases. The CDR3 loop spans 16 amino acids. CDR1 is LGHDT and CDR2 is YNNKEL in the germline V gene (reference sequence). The trim removed 4 bases at V and 0 bases at J, leaving 8 bases unmatched. The CDR3 DNA reads as TGTGCCAGCAGCCCCACTACAGGGGCGGTGAACACTGAAGCTTTCTTT. Amino acid sequence: CASSPTTGAVNTEAFF.

The chain employs TRBV6-5 and TRBJ2-1; 14 bases match TRBD2. The CDR3 contains 16 residues. The junction had 5 bases not matched to a gene; V was cut back by 5 bases and J by 5 bases. CDR1 MNHEY and CDR2 SVGAGI come from the germline V gene. CDR3 sequence (DNA): TGTGCCAGCAGTCGACTAGCGGGGGGGGTTGACAATGAGCAGTTCTTC. This gives the protein CASSRLAGGVDNEQFF.